One and the same sample provided the 27 T cell receptor beta chains below, sequenced in a study of T cell responses to AZD1222 COVID-19 vaccine. Produced via immunoSEQ multiplex PCR; TCRdb's table is partial and in-frame only. The table lists around 130,000 clones, roughly 90% of them singletons. The source was peripheral blood, collected on day 0 of AZD1222 vaccination. Receptors originate from an adult in good health.

This sequence joins TRBV27 and TRBJ1-5, with D unresolved. The V and J ends lost 2 bases and 4 bases respectively, with 18 bases between them. The germline V gene has CDR1 MNHEY and CDR2 SMNVEV (reference sequence). The CDR3 is 17 amino acids. Written as DNA, the CDR3 is TGTGCCAGCAGTTTAGCCGCCGTTCAAGGCCCTAATCAGCCCCAGCATTTT. Translating gives CASSLAAVQGPNQPQHF.

This rearrangement joins TRBV7-9 to TRBJ2-3; 7 bases align to TRBD1. Germline V gives CDR1 SEHNR, CDR2 FQNEAQ (reference sequence). The CDR3 covers 15 residues. The ends lost 1 base at V and 2 bases at J; junction bases unmatched: 3. CDR3 in DNA: TGTGCCAGCAGCTTAGGCCAGGGGGTCACAGATACGCAGTATTTT. Protein: CASSLGQGVTDTQYF.

In its sample, this clone was seen many times. The genes are TRBV19 and TRBJ1-5, with TRBD1 as a possible D gene (6 bases). The CDR3 has 15 amino acids. CDR1 is LNHDA and CDR2 is SQIVND in the germline V gene (reference sequence). V was trimmed by 5 bases and J by 1 base, leaving 12 bases between them. DNA of the CDR3: TGTGCCAGTAGTCCCCGACAGGCCAGCAATCAGCCCCAGCATTTT. This gives the protein CASSPRQASNQPQHF.

V is TRBV6-5 and J is TRBJ1-4, with D uncertain. This CDR3 is built from 13 residues. Between the trimmed V and J ends, which lost 8 bases and 8 bases, there was a span of 15 bases. The V gene's germline CDR1 is MNHEY and CDR2 SVGAGI. The CDR3 DNA reads TGTGCCAGCCACCCATCGGGAAAGGAAAAACTGTTTTTT. Translation: CASHPSGKEKLFF.

V gene TRBV5-1 combines with J gene TRBJ1-6, with D possibly TRBD1 on 6 matching bases. V lost 7 bases and J 7 bases, leaving 12 bases between the germline ends. CDR3 length: 13 residues. CDR1 and CDR2 from the germline V gene are SGHRS and YFSETQ. CDR3 amino acids: CASSGQGNSPLHF. The CDR3 DNA follows: TGCGCCAGCTCAGGCCAGGGGAATTCACCCCTCCACTTT.

There are a few counts of this clone. V gene TRBV5-1 combines with J gene TRBJ2-5; D possibly corresponds to TRBD2 (5 bases). Trimming pared 0 bases from V and 7 bases from J, leaving 13 bases between. Germline V gene lookup returns CDR1 SGHRS and CDR2 YFSETQ. The CDR3 covers 14 residues. The CDR3 region has the DNA TGCGCCAGCAGCTTGGATGGAGGTCCCTCGACCCAGTACTTC. Protein sequence: CASSLDGGPSTQYF.

V is TRBV7-6 and J is TRBJ1-1, with D hard to call. The ends were cut back, 5 bases at V and 2 bases at J, with 12 bases in the middle. The germline CDR1 and CDR2 sequences are SGHVS and FNYEAQ. The CDR3 loop spans 14 amino acids. The CDR3 nucleotides read TGTGCCAGCAGCCCTCCCAGAGGAAACACTGAAGCTTTCTTT. Encoded protein: CASSPPRGNTEAFF.

The rearrangement joins TRBV28 to TRBJ2-3; a weak D match, TRBD2 (6 bases). V lost 3 bases to trimming and J lost 1 base, with 14 bases between them. The CDR3 extends over 16 amino acids. Germline V CDR1 and CDR2: MDHEN, SYDVKM. The CDR3 region is CASSLWGVVGTDTQYF. The CDR3 DNA follows: TGTGCCAGCAGTTTGTGGGGGGTGGTAGGCACAGATACGCAGTATTTT.

The V gene is TRBV19, the J gene TRBJ2-7; no definite D call. There are 12 residues in the CDR3. Germline V gives CDR1 LNHDA, CDR2 SQIVND (reference sequence). V lost 10 bases, J lost 3 bases, and 13 bases lay in between. CDR3: CATLGPRYEQYF. The CDR3 bases are TGTGCCACTTTAGGACCGCGCTACGAGCAGTACTTC.

The rearrangement uses TRBV5-1 and TRBJ1-4, with D tentatively TRBD1 (5 bases). The CDR3 loop spans 18 amino acids. V was cut by 4 bases and J by 7 bases, with 26 bases left in between. Germline V gene sequence: CDR1 SGHRS, CDR2 YFSETQ. The CDR3 sequence: CASSGSFRLRGMGEKLFF. DNA of the CDR3: TGCGCCAGCAGCGGAAGTTTTAGACTTAGGGGCATGGGTGAAAAACTGTTTTTT.

The V and J genes are TRBV5-8 and TRBJ2-5; 11 positions match TRBD1. Germline V gene data show CDR1 as SGHTS and CDR2 as YDEGEE. The J segment lost 4 bases and the V segment lost 4 bases, leaving 3 bases of the junction unmatched. This CDR3 is 14 amino acids long. CDR3 coding DNA: TGTGCCAGCAGCCGGGACAGGGGGACAGAGACCCAGTACTTC. Protein sequence: CASSRDRGTETQYF. Supplemented by reference TRBV5-8 and TRBJ2-5, the full variable domain reads EAGVTQSPTHLIKTRGQQATLRCSPISGHTSVYWYQQALGLGLQFLLWYDEGEERNRGNFPPRFSGRQFPNYSSELNVNALELEDSALYLCASSRDRGTETQYFGPGTRLLVL.

In this sample, this clone turned up once. The chain couples TRBV19 to TRBJ1-2; D is perhaps TRBD1 (5 bases). CDR1 is LNHDA and CDR2 is SQIVND in the germline V gene (reference sequence). V dropped 6 bases and J dropped 3 bases, with 11 bases sitting between them. The CDR3 consists of 13 residues. Here the CDR3 DNA reads TGTGCCAGTAGGACCGGGACGGACTATGGCTACACCTTC. It codes for CASRTGTDYGYTF.

The CDR3 DNA sequence: TGTGCCAGCAGTTTATTTCAGGGGGTAGATCACACTGAAGCTTTCTTT. This encodes CASSLFQGVDHTEAFF. This chain connects TRBV28 to TRBJ1-1, with 7 bases matching TRBD1. CDR1 is MDHEN, CDR2 SYDVKM, per germline. Trimming removed 1 base from V and 3 bases from J; junction bases left unmatched: 8. The CDR3 is made up of 16 amino acids.

This clone was found a few times. This chain links TRBV6-4 with TRBJ2-1; TRBD1 aligns across 9 bases. CDR1 and CDR2 from the germline V gene are MRHNA and SNTAGT. The V and J ends lost 4 bases and 9 bases, in that order; junction bases with no gene match: 10. The CDR3 has 15 residues. CDR3 in amino acids: CASSATLQGASEQFF. In nucleotides, the CDR3 is TGTGCCAGCAGTGCAACCCTACAGGGGGCGAGTGAGCAGTTCTTC.

V and J are TRBV6-1 and TRBJ1-1; perhaps TRBD1 as D (6 bases). Per the germline V gene, CDR1 is MNHNS and CDR2 is SASEGT. CDR3 size: 17 residues. V was shortened by 1 base and J by 1 base, with 16 bases between the two germline ends. In DNA, the CDR3 is TGTGCCAGCAGTGAAGATGGGGTTCTGGGGGCGAACACTGAAGCTTTCTTT. Translated, it gives CASSEDGVLGANTEAFF.

The rearrangement joins TRBV2 to TRBJ2-4, with D uncertain. Trimming shortened V by 0 bases and J by 0 bases, and 12 bases separated the two germline ends. CDR3 length: 17 amino acids. Germline assignment: CDR1 SNHLY and CDR2 FYNNEI. This chain's CDR3 is CASSEASRALAKNIQYF. DNA for the CDR3: TGTGCCAGCAGTGAAGCCTCTCGAGCTCTAGCCAAAAACATTCAGTACTTC.

The table lists this clone with a few counts. The chain combines TRBV2 with TRBJ1-5; D is unclear. The CDR3 length is 15 residues. Germline CDR1 is SNHLY and CDR2 is FYNNEI. Trimming removed 4 bases from V and 0 bases from J, with 10 bases in between. In DNA, the CDR3 is TGTGCCAGCAGTGGTGGGTTTATTAGCAATCAGCCCCAGCATTTT. It codes for CASSGGFISNQPQHF.

J is TRBJ1-4 and V is TRBV5-1; 8 bases are shared with TRBD1. V trimming: 4 bases; J trimming: 1 base; junction bases outside the gene matches: 3. Germline CDR1 and CDR2: SGHRS and YFSETQ. The CDR3 sequence is 15 residues long. This CDR3 reads CASSGQGKTNEKLFF. The CDR3 DNA reads as TGCGCCAGCAGCGGACAGGGTAAAACTAATGAAAAACTGTTTTTT.

This clone has only one observation. CDR3 in amino acids: CASSLLVPLNTEAFF. CDR3 coding DNA: TGTGCCAGCAGTTTATTGGTCCCCCTTAACACTGAAGCTTTCTTT. The chain joins TRBV6-5 to TRBJ1-1; no clear D. Trimming cost V 4 bases and J 2 bases, with 14 bases left between them. This CDR3 region has 15 residues. CDR1 and CDR2 from the germline V gene are MNHEY and SVGAGI.

The gene calls are TRBV5-6 and TRBJ1-2, with D maybe TRBD1 (5 bases). Germline lookup yields CDR1 SGHDT and CDR2 YYEEEE. The CDR3 runs to 13 residues. With 1 base removed from V and 6 bases from J, the gap between germline ends came to 10 bases. CDR3 DNA sequence: TGTGCCAGCAGCTTGTCGGGGGGAAATGGCTACACCTTC. Amino acid sequence: CASSLSGGNGYTF. The full variable domain, with the rest looked up from reference TRBV5-6 and TRBJ1-2, is DAGVTQSPTHLIKTRGQQVTLRCSPKSGHDTVSWYQQALGQGPQFIFQYYEEEERQRGNFPDRFSGHQFPNYSSELNVNALLLGDSALYLCASSLSGGNGYTFGSGTRLTVV.

V gene TRBV4-1 combines with J gene TRBJ1-1; D call uncertain. The CDR3 is 15 residues long. Trimming cost V 1 base and J 4 bases, with 13 bases left between them. Per germline, CDR1 MGHRA and CDR2 YSYEKL. The CDR3 reads CASSQGFFWSTEAFF. CDR3 nucleotides: TGCGCCAGCAGCCAAGGTTTTTTCTGGAGCACTGAAGCTTTCTTT.

The chain links TRBV5-1 to TRBJ2-1, with no clear D. The CDR3 contains 16 residues. From germline, CDR1 is SGHRS and CDR2 YFSETQ. V was cut by 0 bases and J by 0 bases, with 10 bases left in between. CDR3 amino acids: CASSLGARSSYNEQFF. The CDR3 region has the DNA TGCGCCAGCAGCTTGGGAGCGCGGAGCTCCTACAATGAGCAGTTCTTC.

The rearrangement links TRBV7-2 to TRBJ1-5; D is unclear. Trimming took off 1 base at V and 9 bases at J, with 7 bases between the two ends. Per the germline V gene, CDR1 is SGHTA and CDR2 is FQGNSA. The CDR3 extends over 12 amino acids. This CDR3 is CASSLEGPPQHF. CDR3 bases: TGTGCCAGCAGCTTAGAGGGTCCGCCCCAGCATTTT.

The J gene is TRBJ1-1, the V gene TRBV10-3, with a tentative D call TRBD1 (5 bases). This CDR3 is 15 amino acids long. Germline V gene sequence: CDR1 ENHRY, CDR2 SYGVKD. V dropped 0 bases and J dropped 4 bases, with 12 bases sitting between them. CDR3 coding DNA: TGTGCCATCAGTGAGTCGGGGCAGGGAGCCACTGAAGCTTTCTTT. Protein product: CAISESGQGATEAFF.

The CDR3 loop is CASSFSGADGNTIYF. The CDR3 nucleotides are TGCGCCAGCAGCTTCTCGGGGGCCGATGGAAACACCATATATTTT. This chain uses TRBV5-1 with TRBJ1-3; D perhaps matches TRBD1 (6 bases). This CDR3 has 15 residues. Germline values: CDR1 SGHRS, CDR2 YFSETQ. The V end was cut by 2 bases, the J end by 3 bases, with 12 bases between.

This chain connects TRBV12-3 or TRBV12-4 to TRBJ2-2; D is possibly TRBD1 (5 bases). The V end was cut by 6 bases, the J end by 3 bases, with 5 bases between. This CDR3 region has 12 residues. The CDR3 loop is CASRGDTGELFF. In nucleotides, the CDR3 is TGTGCCAGCAGAGGGGACACCGGGGAGCTGTTTTTT.

The chain is built from TRBV5-1 and TRBJ2-3; 8 bases are a match to TRBD2. V gave up 1 base and J gave up 3 bases; unmatched junction bases: 4. The CDR3 sequence is 15 residues long. Germline CDR1 reads SGHRS; CDR2 reads YFSETQ. The CDR3 here is CASSLSRGETDTQYF. In nucleotides, the CDR3 is TGCGCCAGCAGCTTGTCGCGGGGGGAAACAGATACGCAGTATTTT.